These T cell receptor beta chains were read from a single sample in a study of identical twins. TCRdb reprocessed the 5' RACE reads with MiXCR, giving one entry per CDR3 protein. The sample includes 300,000 to 400,000 distinct CDR3 sequences, 8.5% to 10% seen only once; the top ten take approximately 8.9%. Sequenced sample: naive T cells sorted from blood. Every receptor here comes from a woman aged 45-60 years in good health. The CDR3 runs from the conserved cysteine through the conserved F or W. The D gene is left open where the match is weak. Not every row has a clone size; where given, it reads once, few, many or a size class.

v_gene: TRBV27; abundance: .; d_gene: .; j_gene: TRBJ2-3; CDR3aa: CASSFSPYNTQYF; CDR3nt: TGTGCCAGCAGTTTCTCCCCCTACAATACGCAGTATTTT
v_gene: TRBV19; abundance: .; d_gene: .; j_gene: TRBJ2-1; CDR3aa: CATGRGPQDNEQFF; CDR3nt: TGTGCCACCGGGCGGGGGCCCCAGGACAATGAGCAGTTCTTC
v_gene: TRBV18; abundance: .; d_gene: .; j_gene: TRBJ1-1; CDR3aa: CASSPLNTRGTEAFF; CDR3nt: TGTGCCAGCTCACCCCTCAACACACGGGGCACTGAAGCTTTCTTT
v_gene: TRBV20-1; abundance: many; d_gene: TRBD2; j_gene: TRBJ2-5; CDR3aa: CSAIAPGGETQYF; CDR3nt: TGCAGTGCCATAGCCCCGGGGGGGGAGACCCAGTACTTC
v_gene: TRBV4-1; abundance: few; d_gene: .; j_gene: TRBJ2-2; CDR3aa: CASSHESGRGFTGELFF; CDR3nt: TGCGCCAGCAGCCATGAGAGTGGCAGGGGATTCACCGGGGAGCTGTTTTTT
v_gene: TRBV12-3/TRBV12-4; abundance: many; d_gene: .; j_gene: TRBJ2-4; CDR3aa: CASSLRGLAKNIQYF; CDR3nt: TGTGCCAGCAGTTTAAGGGGCCTAGCCAAAAACATTCAGTACTTC
v_gene: TRBV29-1; abundance: many; d_gene: .; j_gene: TRBJ2-1; CDR3aa: CSLPISSYNEQFF; CDR3nt: TGCAGCTTACCCATAAGCTCCTACAATGAGCAGTTCTTC
v_gene: TRBV7-8; abundance: many; d_gene: .; j_gene: TRBJ1-1; CDR3aa: CASSLNDLPNTEAFF; CDR3nt: TGTGCCAGCAGCCTAAATGACCTCCCGAACACTGAAGCTTTCTTT
v_gene: TRBV18; abundance: few; d_gene: .; j_gene: TRBJ2-1; CDR3aa: CASSPRLGENNEQFF; CDR3nt: TGTGCCAGCTCACCACGGTTGGGGGAGAACAATGAGCAGTTCTTC
v_gene: TRBV24-1; abundance: many; d_gene: .; j_gene: TRBJ2-3; CDR3aa: CATSDLISSDQTDTQYF; CDR3nt: TGTGCCACCAGTGATTTAATATCAAGCGATCAAACAGATACGCAGTATTTT
v_gene: TRBV6-4; abundance: few; d_gene: .; j_gene: TRBJ2-1; CDR3aa: CASSDRVGGGLGAANNEQFF; CDR3nt: TGTGCCAGCAGTGACAGGGTAGGTGGGGGCCTCGGCGCGGCTAACAATGAGCAGTTCTTC
v_gene: TRBV6-1; abundance: many; d_gene: .; j_gene: TRBJ2-7; CDR3aa: CASMGPGSSYEQYF; CDR3nt: TGTGCCAGCATGGGTCCCGGGAGCTCCTACGAGCAGTACTTC
v_gene: TRBV4-2; abundance: .; d_gene: TRBD1; j_gene: TRBJ2-3; CDR3aa: CASSQTQGLYTDTQYF; CDR3nt: TGTGCCAGCAGCCAGACACAGGGGTTATACACAGATACGCAGTATTTT
v_gene: TRBV12-3/TRBV12-4; abundance: few; d_gene: TRBD2; j_gene: TRBJ2-7; CDR3aa: CASRKAAGGSYEQYF; CDR3nt: TGTGCCAGCAGAAAAGCAGCGGGAGGTTCCTACGAGCAGTACTTC
v_gene: TRBV5-6; abundance: few; d_gene: TRBD1; j_gene: TRBJ2-1; CDR3aa: CASSPLFDRGPNVEQFF; CDR3nt: TGTGCCAGCAGCCCCCTCTTCGACAGGGGGCCGAATGTAGAGCAGTTCTTC
v_gene: TRBV10-3; abundance: many; d_gene: .; j_gene: TRBJ2-2; CDR3aa: CAITFDGDTGELFF; CDR3nt: TGTGCCATCACCTTCGATGGGGACACCGGGGAGCTGTTTTTT
v_gene: TRBV4-1; abundance: many; d_gene: .; j_gene: TRBJ2-5; CDR3aa: CASSQGHRETQYF; CDR3nt: TGCGCCAGCAGCCAAGGGCACCGGGAGACCCAGTACTTC
v_gene: TRBV7-9; abundance: .; d_gene: .; j_gene: TRBJ2-5; CDR3aa: CASSLVGVGETQYF; CDR3nt: TGTGCCAGCAGCTTAGTCGGGGTCGGGGAGACCCAGTACTTC
v_gene: TRBV20-1; abundance: few; d_gene: .; j_gene: TRBJ1-4; CDR3aa: CSARDGDGDEKLFF; CDR3nt: TGCAGTGCTAGAGATGGGGACGGTGATGAAAAACTGTTTTTT
v_gene: TRBV30; abundance: .; d_gene: .; j_gene: TRBJ2-5; CDR3aa: CASEHGSPTQETQYF; CDR3nt: TGTGCCTCGGAGCACGGCAGCCCCACTCAAGAGACCCAGTACTTC
v_gene: TRBV12-3/TRBV12-4; abundance: .; d_gene: .; j_gene: TRBJ2-7; CDR3aa: CASRGGGATSEQYF; CDR3nt: TGTGCCAGCAGAGGGGGAGGGGCAACTAGCGAGCAGTACTTC
v_gene: TRBV9; abundance: few; d_gene: TRBD2; j_gene: TRBJ2-3; CDR3aa: CASSSWTSGYGTDTQYF; CDR3nt: TGTGCCAGCAGCTCCTGGACTAGCGGGTACGGCACAGATACGCAGTATTTT
v_gene: TRBV11-2; abundance: few; d_gene: TRBD1; j_gene: TRBJ2-2; CDR3aa: CASSWDRGWTGELFF; CDR3nt: TGTGCCAGCAGCTGGGACAGGGGTTGGACCGGGGAGCTGTTTTTT
v_gene: TRBV24-1; abundance: .; d_gene: .; j_gene: TRBJ1-5; CDR3aa: CATRKAHQPQHF; CDR3nt: TGTGCCACCCGGAAGGCCCATCAGCCCCAGCATTTT
v_gene: TRBV3-1; abundance: many; d_gene: .; j_gene: TRBJ2-1; CDR3aa: CASSPRGSYNEQFF; CDR3nt: TGTGCCAGCAGCCCGAGGGGATCCTACAATGAGCAGTTCTTC
v_gene: TRBV12-3/TRBV12-4; abundance: .; d_gene: .; j_gene: TRBJ1-3; CDR3aa: CASSFGSSSGNTIYF; CDR3nt: TGTGCCAGCAGTTTTGGGTCGAGCTCTGGAAACACCATATATTTT
v_gene: TRBV29-1; abundance: .; d_gene: TRBD1; j_gene: TRBJ2-3; CDR3aa: CSERDSFTDTQYF; CDR3nt: TGCAGCGAACGGGACAGCTTCACAGATACGCAGTATTTT
v_gene: TRBV24-1; abundance: few; d_gene: .; j_gene: TRBJ2-2; CDR3aa: CATSDRRRTGELFF; CDR3nt: TGTGCCACCAGTGACCGTAGGAGGACCGGGGAGCTGTTTTTT
v_gene: TRBV5-1; abundance: .; d_gene: TRBD2; j_gene: TRBJ2-1; CDR3aa: CASSLAAGGLTNEQFF; CDR3nt: TGCGCCAGCAGCTTGGCTGCGGGAGGTCTAACAAATGAGCAGTTCTTC
v_gene: TRBV3-1; abundance: .; d_gene: TRBD2; j_gene: TRBJ2-5; CDR3aa: CASSPGLAGASQETQYF; CDR3nt: TGTGCCAGCAGCCCGGGACTAGCGGGAGCTAGCCAAGAGACCCAGTACTTC
v_gene: TRBV20-1; abundance: few; d_gene: .; j_gene: TRBJ2-7; CDR3aa: CSATLPYSYEQYF; CDR3nt: TGCAGTGCTACGTTACCATACTCCTACGAGCAGTACTTC
v_gene: TRBV20-1; abundance: .; d_gene: TRBD1; j_gene: TRBJ2-7; CDR3aa: CSARDPTGTGPYEQYF; CDR3nt: TGCAGTGCTAGAGACCCAACCGGGACAGGGCCCTACGAGCAGTACTTC
v_gene: TRBV10-3; abundance: many; d_gene: TRBD2; j_gene: TRBJ2-3; CDR3aa: CAIRDLAETTDTQYF; CDR3nt: TGTGCCATCAGGGATCTAGCGGAGACCACAGATACGCAGTATTTT
v_gene: TRBV6-5; abundance: many; d_gene: .; j_gene: TRBJ2-6; CDR3aa: CASSFLSGANVLTF; CDR3nt: TGTGCCAGCAGTTTCCTTTCTGGGGCCAACGTCCTGACTTTC
v_gene: TRBV12-3/TRBV12-4; abundance: many; d_gene: .; j_gene: TRBJ1-1; CDR3aa: CASKKTVNTEAFF; CDR3nt: TGTGCCAGCAAAAAAACGGTGAACACTGAAGCTTTCTTT
v_gene: TRBV3-1; abundance: few; d_gene: .; j_gene: TRBJ2-3; CDR3aa: CASSQDWGADTQYF; CDR3nt: TGTGCCAGCAGCCAAGATTGGGGGGCGGATACGCAGTATTTT
v_gene: TRBV5-1; abundance: few; d_gene: TRBD1; j_gene: TRBJ2-1; CDR3aa: CASSSRGQGVYNEQFF; CDR3nt: TGCGCCAGCAGCTCGAGGGGACAGGGGGTCTACAATGAGCAGTTCTTC
v_gene: TRBV30; abundance: .; d_gene: .; j_gene: TRBJ2-1; CDR3aa: CACSFGTFNEQFF; CDR3nt: TGTGCCTGCTCCTTCGGGACATTCAATGAGCAGTTCTTC
v_gene: TRBV24-1; abundance: few; d_gene: TRBD1; j_gene: TRBJ2-1; CDR3aa: CATSDPGTGLYNEQFF; CDR3nt: TGTGCCACCAGTGACCCCGGGACAGGGCTCTACAATGAGCAGTTCTTC
v_gene: TRBV11-2; abundance: few; d_gene: TRBD1; j_gene: TRBJ2-2; CDR3aa: CASSLDRDRVFTGELFF; CDR3nt: TGTGCCAGCAGCTTAGACAGGGACAGGGTCTTTACCGGGGAGCTGTTTTTT
v_gene: TRBV6-5; abundance: few; d_gene: TRBD2; j_gene: TRBJ2-3; CDR3aa: CASSLTGGIRDTQYF; CDR3nt: TGTGCCAGCAGTTTAACGGGAGGGATTCGGGATACGCAGTATTTT